Included here is one T cell receptor beta chain sequence, with context. The antigen is not known. These data originate in a study of OX40 agonist ivuxolimab in advanced cancers. Study-wide background: Partial responses were recorded for three patients, including one with hepatocellular carcinoma and two with cutaneous melanoma.

The V gene's germline CDR1 is MGHRA and CDR2 YSYEKL. This CDR3 region has 14 residues. The J segment lost 3 bases and the V segment lost 1 base, leaving 0 bases of the junction unmatched. Overall study results and limits: Clones of CD4+ and CD8+ blood T cells grew by week 6 at doses of 0.1 to 3.0 mg/kg. The antigen specificity of the peripheral T cells (those that were expanded) was not determined.

Some clones are missing from TCRdb's copy, which holds only in-frame ones; the method was immunoSEQ multiplex PCR. The table includes some 74,000 clones, around 94% detected once. The origin of this receptor is an adult with an advanced solid tumor such as melanoma, head and neck, liver or kidney cancer. The input for sequencing was CD4+ or CD8+ T cells sorted from blood, taken in a trial of the OX40 agonist ivuxolimab. The chain has TRBV4-1 and TRBJ1-1, with 9 bases lining up with TRBD1. The CDR3: CASSQGQGDTEAFF. The CDR3 DNA follows: TGCGCCAGCAGCCAAGGACAGGGGGACACTGAAGCTTTCTTT.